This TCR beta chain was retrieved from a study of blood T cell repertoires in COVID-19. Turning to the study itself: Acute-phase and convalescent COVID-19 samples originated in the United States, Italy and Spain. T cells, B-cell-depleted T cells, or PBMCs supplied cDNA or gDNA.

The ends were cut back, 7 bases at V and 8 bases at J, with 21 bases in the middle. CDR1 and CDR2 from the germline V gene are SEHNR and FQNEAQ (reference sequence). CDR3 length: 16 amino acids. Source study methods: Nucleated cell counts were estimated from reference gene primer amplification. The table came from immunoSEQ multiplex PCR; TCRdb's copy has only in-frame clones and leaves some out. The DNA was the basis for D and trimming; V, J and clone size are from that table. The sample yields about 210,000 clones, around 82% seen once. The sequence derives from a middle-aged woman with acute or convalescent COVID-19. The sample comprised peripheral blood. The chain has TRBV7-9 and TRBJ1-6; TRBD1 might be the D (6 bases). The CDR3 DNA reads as TGTGCCAGCAAATCCACCTCGGGGGGCGGTTATTCACCCCTCCACTTT. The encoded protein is CASKSTSGGGYSPLHF.